This TCR beta chain was obtained from a study of blood T cell repertoires in COVID-19. Original handling: Nucleated cell counts were estimated from reference gene primer amplification. TCRdb's copy holds only in-frame clones and misses some; the assay was immunoSEQ multiplex PCR. For V, J and clone size, that table is used; D and trimming come from the DNA. This sample has about 300,000 clones, with more than 75% found just once. From germline, CDR1 is MNHEY and CDR2 SMNVEV (reference sequence). The germline V and J ends were trimmed by 1 base and 10 bases, with 16 bases remaining between them. CDR3 length: 14 residues.

The chain is built from TRBV27 and TRBJ1-1; possibly TRBD1 for D (5 bases). Sequenced sample: PBMCs or T cells enriched from blood (not recorded which). The TCR was taken from a woman aged 18-29 years who had recovered from COVID-19. CDR3 region: CASSLYRGGGLAFF. Here the CDR3 DNA reads TGTGCCAGCAGTTTATATAGGGGCGGGGGTTTAGCTTTCTTT.